This T cell receptor beta chain is drawn from a study of technical replicates of blood from several donors. Generated by immunoSEQ multiplex PCR, the TCRdb table keeps only in-frame clones and is missing some. The sample consists of approximately 79,000 clones, approximately 93% of them appearing once. CDR3 size: 15 residues. V dropped 5 bases and J dropped 7 bases, with 17 bases sitting between them. The germline gives CDR1 PRHDT, CDR2 FYEKMQ (reference sequence). The clonotype comes from a human donor in good health. Sequencing was performed on T cells isolated from PBMCs. This chain joins TRBV13 and TRBJ2-2, with D perhaps matching TRBD2 (5 bases). In DNA, the CDR3 is TGTGCCAGCAGCCGGACCATCCGGGGAGACGGGGAGCTGTTTTTT. This codes for CASSRTIRGDGELFF.